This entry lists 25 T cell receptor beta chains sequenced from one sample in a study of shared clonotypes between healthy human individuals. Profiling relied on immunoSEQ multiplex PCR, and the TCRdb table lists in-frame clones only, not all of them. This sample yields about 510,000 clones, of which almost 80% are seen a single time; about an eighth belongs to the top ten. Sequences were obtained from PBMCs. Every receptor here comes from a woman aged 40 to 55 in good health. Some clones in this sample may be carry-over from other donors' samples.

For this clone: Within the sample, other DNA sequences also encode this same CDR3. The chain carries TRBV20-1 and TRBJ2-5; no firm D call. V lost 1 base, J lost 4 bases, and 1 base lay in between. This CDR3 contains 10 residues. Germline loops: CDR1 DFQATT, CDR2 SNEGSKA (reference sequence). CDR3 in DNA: TGCAGTGCTAGAGGAGAGACCCAGTACTTC. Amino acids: CSARGETQYF.

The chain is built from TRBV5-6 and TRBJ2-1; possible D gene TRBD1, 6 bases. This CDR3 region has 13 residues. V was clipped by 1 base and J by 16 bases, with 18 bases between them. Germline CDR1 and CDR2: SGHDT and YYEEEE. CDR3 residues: CASSLYGDIVPFF. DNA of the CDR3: TGTGCCAGCAGCTTGTATGGGGACATAGTCCCCTTCTTC. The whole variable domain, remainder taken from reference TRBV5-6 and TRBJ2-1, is DAGVTQSPTHLIKTRGQQVTLRCSPKSGHDTVSWYQQALGQGPQFIFQYYEEEERQRGNFPDRFSGHQFPNYSSELNVNALLLGDSALYLCASSLYGDIVPFFGPGTRLTVL.

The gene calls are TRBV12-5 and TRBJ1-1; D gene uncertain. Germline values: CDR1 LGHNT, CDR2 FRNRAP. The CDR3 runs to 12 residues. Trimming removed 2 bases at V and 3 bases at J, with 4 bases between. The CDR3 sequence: CASGLSDTEAFF. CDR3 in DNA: TGTGCTAGTGGTTTGTCCGACACTGAAGCTTTCTTT.

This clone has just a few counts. The CDR3 here is CASSIEVGLGGIRETQYF. The CDR3 DNA follows: TGTGCCAGTAGTATAGAGGTGGGCCTCGGGGGCATTCGAGAGACCCAGTACTTC. V usage is TRBV19 and J usage is TRBJ2-5; D is possibly TRBD1 or TRBD2 (6 bases each). V lost 0 bases, J lost 4 bases, and 21 bases lay in between. The germline V gene has CDR1 LNHDA and CDR2 SQIVND (reference sequence). This CDR3 spans 18 amino acids.

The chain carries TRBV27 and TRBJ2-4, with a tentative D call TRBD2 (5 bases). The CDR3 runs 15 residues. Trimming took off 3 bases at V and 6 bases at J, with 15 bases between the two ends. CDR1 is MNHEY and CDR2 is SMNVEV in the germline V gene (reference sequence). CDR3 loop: CASSLGTSGRNIQYF. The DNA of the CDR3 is TGTGCCAGCAGTTTGGGCACCTCGGGGAGAAACATTCAGTACTTC.

Written as DNA, the CDR3 is TGTGCCAGTAACAGATTCAATCAGCCCCAGCATTTT. Its protein product is CASNRFNQPQHF. V is TRBV19 and J is TRBJ1-5; the D is unclear. The CDR3 has 12 amino acids. V was pared by 7 bases and J by 3 bases, with 7 bases between. Germline CDR1 and CDR2: LNHDA and SQIVND (reference sequence).

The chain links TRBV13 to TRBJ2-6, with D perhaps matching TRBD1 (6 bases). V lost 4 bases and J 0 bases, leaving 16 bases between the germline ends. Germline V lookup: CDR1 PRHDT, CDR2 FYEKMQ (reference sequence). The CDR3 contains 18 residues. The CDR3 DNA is TGTGCCAGCAGCTACCCGGGACAACTCATCTCTGGGGCCAACGTCCTGACTTTC. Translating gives CASSYPGQLISGANVLTF.

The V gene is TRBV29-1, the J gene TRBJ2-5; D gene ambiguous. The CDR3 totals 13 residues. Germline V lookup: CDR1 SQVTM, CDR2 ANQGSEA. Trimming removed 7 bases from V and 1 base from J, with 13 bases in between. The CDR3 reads CSGSGSFQETQYF. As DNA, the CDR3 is TGCAGCGGTTCCGGCAGCTTCCAAGAGACCCAGTACTTC.

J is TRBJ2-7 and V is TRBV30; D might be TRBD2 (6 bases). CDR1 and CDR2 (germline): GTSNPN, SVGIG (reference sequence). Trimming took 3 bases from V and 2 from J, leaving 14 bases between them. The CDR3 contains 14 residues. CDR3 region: CAWSGSGLAYEQYF. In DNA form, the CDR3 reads TGTGCCTGGAGCGGAAGCGGGCTGGCCTACGAGCAGTACTTC.

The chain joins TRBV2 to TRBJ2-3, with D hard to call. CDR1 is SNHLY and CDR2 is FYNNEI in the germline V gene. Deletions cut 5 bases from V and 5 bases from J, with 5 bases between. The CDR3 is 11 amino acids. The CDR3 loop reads CASSIRDTQYF. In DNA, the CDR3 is TGTGCCAGCAGTATAAGAGATACGCAGTATTTT. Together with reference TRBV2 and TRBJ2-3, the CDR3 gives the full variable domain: EPEVTQTPSHQVTQMGQEVILRCVPISNHLYFYWYRQILGQKVEFLVSFYNNEISEKSEIFDDQFSVERPDGSNFTLKIRSTKLEDSAMYFCASSIRDTQYFGPGTRLTVL.

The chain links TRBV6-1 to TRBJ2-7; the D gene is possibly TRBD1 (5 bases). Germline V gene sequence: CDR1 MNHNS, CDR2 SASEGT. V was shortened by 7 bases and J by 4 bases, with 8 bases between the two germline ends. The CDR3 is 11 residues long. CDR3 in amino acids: CASISGYEQYF. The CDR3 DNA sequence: TGTGCCAGCATTTCAGGGTACGAGCAGTACTTC.

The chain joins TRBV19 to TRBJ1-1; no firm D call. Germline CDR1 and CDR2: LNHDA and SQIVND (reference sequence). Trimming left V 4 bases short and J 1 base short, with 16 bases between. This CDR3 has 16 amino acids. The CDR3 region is CASSTILSIGNTEAFF. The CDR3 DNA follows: TGTGCCAGTAGTACGATATTAAGTATTGGGAACACTGAAGCTTTCTTT.

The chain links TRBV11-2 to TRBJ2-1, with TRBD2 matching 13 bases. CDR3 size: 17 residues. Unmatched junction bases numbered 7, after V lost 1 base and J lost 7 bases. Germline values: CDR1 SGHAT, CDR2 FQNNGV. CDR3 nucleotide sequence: TGTGCCAGCAGCTTAGCTGGACTAGCGGGAGCACGGAATGAGCAGTTCTTC. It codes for CASSLAGLAGARNEQFF.

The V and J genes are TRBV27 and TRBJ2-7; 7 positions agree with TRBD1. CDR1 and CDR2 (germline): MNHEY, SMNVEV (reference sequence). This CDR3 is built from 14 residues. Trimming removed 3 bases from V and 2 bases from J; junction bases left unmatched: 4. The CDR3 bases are TGTGCCAGCAGTTTTTCAGGGGGACCCTACGAGCAGTACTTC. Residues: CASSFSGGPYEQYF.

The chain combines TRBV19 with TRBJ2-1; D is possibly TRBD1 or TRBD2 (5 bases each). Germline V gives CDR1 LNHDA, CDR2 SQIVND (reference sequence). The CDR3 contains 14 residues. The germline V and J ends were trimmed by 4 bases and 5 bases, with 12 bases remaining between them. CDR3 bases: TGTGCCAGTAGTAGAGGGGAACCCAACAATGAGCAGTTCTTC. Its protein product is CASSRGEPNNEQFF. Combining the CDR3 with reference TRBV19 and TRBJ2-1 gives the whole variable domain DGGITQSPKYLFRKEGQNVTLSCEQNLNHDAMYWYRQDPGQGLRLIYYSQIVNDFQKGDIAEGYSVSREKKESFPLTVTSAQKNPTAFYLCASSRGEPNNEQFFGPGTRLTVL.

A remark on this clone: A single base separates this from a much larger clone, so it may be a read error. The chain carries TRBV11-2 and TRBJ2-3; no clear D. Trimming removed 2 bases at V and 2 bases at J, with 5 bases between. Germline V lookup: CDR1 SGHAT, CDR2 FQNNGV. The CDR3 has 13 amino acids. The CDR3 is CASSLWVTDTQYF. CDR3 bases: TGTGCCAGCAGCTTATGGGTCACAGATACGCAGTATTTT.

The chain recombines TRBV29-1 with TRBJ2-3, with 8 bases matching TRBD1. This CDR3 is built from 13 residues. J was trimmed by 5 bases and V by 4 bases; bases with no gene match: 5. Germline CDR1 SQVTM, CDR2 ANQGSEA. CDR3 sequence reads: CSVVEQGGDTQYF. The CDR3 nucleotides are TGCAGCGTTGTCGAACAGGGGGGAGATACGCAGTATTTT.

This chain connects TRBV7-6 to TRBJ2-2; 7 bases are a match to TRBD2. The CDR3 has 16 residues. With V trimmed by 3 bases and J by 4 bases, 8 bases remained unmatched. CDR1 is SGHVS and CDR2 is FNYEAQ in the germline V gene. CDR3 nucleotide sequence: TGTGCCAGCAGCTTGCATGGGGAGGGTGGCACCGGGGAGCTGTTTTTT. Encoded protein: CASSLHGEGGTGELFF.

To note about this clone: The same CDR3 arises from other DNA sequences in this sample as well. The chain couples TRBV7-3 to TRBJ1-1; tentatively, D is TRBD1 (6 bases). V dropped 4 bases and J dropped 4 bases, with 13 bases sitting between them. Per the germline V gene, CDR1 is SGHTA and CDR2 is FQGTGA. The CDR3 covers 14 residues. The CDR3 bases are TGTGCCAGCAGCTCCCAGGGGCCGGGCACTGAAGCTTTCTTT. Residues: CASSSQGPGTEAFF.

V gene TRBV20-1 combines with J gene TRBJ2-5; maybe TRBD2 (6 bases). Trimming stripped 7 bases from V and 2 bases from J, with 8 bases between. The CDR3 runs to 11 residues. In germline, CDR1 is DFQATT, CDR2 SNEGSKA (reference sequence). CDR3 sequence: CSVGGQETQYF. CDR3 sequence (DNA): TGCAGTGTGGGGGGACAAGAGACCCAGTACTTC.

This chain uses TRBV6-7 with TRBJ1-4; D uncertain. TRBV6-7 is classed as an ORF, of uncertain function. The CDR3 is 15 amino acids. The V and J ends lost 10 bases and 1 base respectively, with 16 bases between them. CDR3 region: CAMPWAGRTNEKLFF. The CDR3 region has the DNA TGTGCCATGCCATGGGCCGGGAGAACTAATGAAAAACTGTTTTTT.

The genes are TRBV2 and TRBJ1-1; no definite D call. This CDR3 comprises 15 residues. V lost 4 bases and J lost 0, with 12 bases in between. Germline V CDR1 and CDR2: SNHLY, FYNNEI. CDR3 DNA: TGTGCCAGCAGTGTGGCAGGAGTTTTGAACACTGAAGCTTTCTTT. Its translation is CASSVAGVLNTEAFF.

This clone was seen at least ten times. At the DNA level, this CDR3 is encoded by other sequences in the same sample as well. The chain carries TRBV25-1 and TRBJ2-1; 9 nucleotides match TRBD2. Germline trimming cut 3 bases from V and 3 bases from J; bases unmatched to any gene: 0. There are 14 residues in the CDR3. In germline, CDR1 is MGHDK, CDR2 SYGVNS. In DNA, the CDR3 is TGTGCCAGCAGTGATAGCGGGAGCTACAATGAGCAGTTCTTC. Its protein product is CASSDSGSYNEQFF.

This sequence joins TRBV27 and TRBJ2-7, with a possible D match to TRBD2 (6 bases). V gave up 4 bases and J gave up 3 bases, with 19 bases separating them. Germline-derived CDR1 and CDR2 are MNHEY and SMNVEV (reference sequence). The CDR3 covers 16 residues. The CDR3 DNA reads TGTGCCAGCAGTTCCCGCGGGGCGGGTTTGTTCTACGAGCAGTACTTC. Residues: CASSSRGAGLFYEQYF.

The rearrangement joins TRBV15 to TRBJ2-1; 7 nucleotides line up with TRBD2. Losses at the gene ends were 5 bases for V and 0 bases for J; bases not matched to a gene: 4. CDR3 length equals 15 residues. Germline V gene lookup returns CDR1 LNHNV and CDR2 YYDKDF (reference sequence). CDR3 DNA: TGTGCCACCAGCGCTAGCGGCAACTCCTACAATGAGCAGTTCTTC. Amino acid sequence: CATSASGNSYNEQFF. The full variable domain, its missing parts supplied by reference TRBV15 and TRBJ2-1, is DAMVIQNPRYQVTQFGKPVTLSCSQTLNHNVMYWYQQKSSQAPKLLFHYYDKDFNNEADTPDNFQSRRPNTSFCFLDIRSPGLGDTAMYLCATSASGNSYNEQFFGPGTRLTVL.